This record looks at one T cell receptor beta chain sequence and its context. Its antigen is undetermined. The PCR contained 60 Vbeta and 13 Jbeta primers. This table comes from immunoSEQ multiplex PCR, and its TCRdb copy is limited to in-frame clones, with some not included. The sample lists around 130,000 clones, about 84% occurring once. At collection, donors were nominally healthy, but unrecorded immune exposures were probable. Germline V gene lookup returns CDR1 MNHNS and CDR2 SASEGT. V gave up 4 bases and J gave up 8 bases; unmatched junction bases: 6. There are 13 residues in the CDR3. This specimen comes from a study of cytomegalovirus exposure and HLA in healthy donors. Study-level points and caveats: A list of 150 to 200 TCR beta chains associated with cytomegalovirus was given. In vitro testing confirmed a few CMV-associated chains as specific for CMV antigens. A later analysis associated 15,000 to 20,000 TCR beta sequences with HLA alleles at a 0.05 false discovery rate.

The clonotype originates from a boy aged 5 to 17 in good health and CMV-seronegative. The source material was PBMCs. The chain has TRBV6-1 and TRBJ1-2, with TRBD1 matching 8 bases. In DNA form, the CDR3 reads TGTGCCAGCAGTGTTGACAGGGGCCTCGGCTACACCTTC. Translating gives CASSVDRGLGYTF.